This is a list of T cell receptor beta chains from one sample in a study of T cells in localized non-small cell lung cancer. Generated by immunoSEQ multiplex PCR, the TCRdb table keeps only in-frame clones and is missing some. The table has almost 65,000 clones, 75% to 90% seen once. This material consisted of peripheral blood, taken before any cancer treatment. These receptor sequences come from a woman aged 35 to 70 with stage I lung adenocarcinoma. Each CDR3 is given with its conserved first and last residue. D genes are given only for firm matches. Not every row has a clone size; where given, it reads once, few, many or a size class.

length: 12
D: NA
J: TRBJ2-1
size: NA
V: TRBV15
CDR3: CATRGGEGEQFF
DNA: TGTGCCACCAGAGGGGGGGAAGGTGAGCAGTTCTTC

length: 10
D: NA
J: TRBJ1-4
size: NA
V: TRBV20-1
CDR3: CSAVREKLFF
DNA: TGCAGTGCGGTGAGAGAAAAACTGTTTTTT

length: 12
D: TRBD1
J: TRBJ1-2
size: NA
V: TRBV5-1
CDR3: CASSRDRDGYTF
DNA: TGCGCCAGCAGCAGGGACAGGGACGGCTACACCTTC

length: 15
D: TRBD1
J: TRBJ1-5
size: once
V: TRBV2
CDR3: CASSEDRGSNQPQHF
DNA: TGTGCCAGCAGTGAAGACAGGGGAAGCAATCAGCCCCAGCATTTT

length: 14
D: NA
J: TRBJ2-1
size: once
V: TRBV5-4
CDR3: CASSDRRGSNEQFF
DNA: TGTGCCAGCAGTGACCGGCGGGGCTCCAATGAGCAGTTCTTC

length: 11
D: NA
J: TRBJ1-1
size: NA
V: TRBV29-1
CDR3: CSVSLSGEAFF
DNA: TGCAGCGTTAGCCTGTCAGGAGAAGCTTTCTTT

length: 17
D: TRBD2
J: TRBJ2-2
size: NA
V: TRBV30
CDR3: CAWSVLGLAPNTGELFF
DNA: TGTGCCTGGAGTGTTCTGGGACTAGCGCCGAACACCGGGGAGCTGTTTTTT

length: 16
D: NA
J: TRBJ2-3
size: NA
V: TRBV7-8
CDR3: CASSFRGPRRTDTQYF
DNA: TGTGCCAGCAGCTTCCGCGGACCACGGCGCACAGATACGCAGTATTTT

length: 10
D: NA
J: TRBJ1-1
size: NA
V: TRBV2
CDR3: CASTQGEAFF
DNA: TGTGCCAGCACACAGGGCGAAGCTTTCTTT

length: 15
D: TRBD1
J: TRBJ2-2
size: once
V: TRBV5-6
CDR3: CASSFGTGGTGELFF
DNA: TGTGCCAGCAGCTTCGGGACAGGGGGCACCGGGGAGCTGTTTTTT

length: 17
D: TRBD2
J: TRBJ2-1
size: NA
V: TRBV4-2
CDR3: CASSQDPLAGGRNEQFF
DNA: TGTGCCAGCAGCCAAGACCCGCTAGCGGGGGGGCGGAATGAGCAGTTCTTC

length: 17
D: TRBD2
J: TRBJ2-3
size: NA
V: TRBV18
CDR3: CASSPRSGTSGADTQYF
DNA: TGTGCCAGCTCACCACGAAGTGGGACTAGCGGGGCGGATACGCAGTATTTT